The clone carrying this T cell receptor beta chain occurred a few times. The sample is drawn from a study of graft-versus-host responses after intestinal transplantation. Study-level findings and limits: Researchers found peak circulating GvH clone levels linked to early post-transplant HvG declines. GvH clonotypes were identified within recipient marrow, with a subset emerging first in ileum or blood.

The assay was immunoSEQ multiplex PCR, and TCRdb's table has in-frame clones only and misses some. The table shows about 17,000 clones, with around two fifths occurring only once. This CDR3 has 15 amino acids. Germline lookup yields CDR1 MNHEY and CDR2 SVGAGI. Trimming removed 5 bases from V and 0 bases from J, with 13 bases in between. The authors combined 200,000 CFSE-labeled responder cells with 200,000 irradiated, violet-dye-labeled stimulator cells in plates. After mixed lymphocyte reaction, dividing CD4+ and CD8+ responder T cells were sorted. The clonotype was recovered from a human patient who received an intestinal transplant. The genes are TRBV6-5 and TRBJ1-2, with a possible D match to TRBD1 (5 bases). The sequencing used alloreactive CD8+ T cells from a mixed lymphocyte reaction culture, collected before intestinal transplant. As for subset: CFSE-low proliferating T cells sorted from roughly six-day pre-transplant mixed lymphocyte reaction (GvH or HvG direction). The CDR3 is CASSPSGLPNYGYTF. The CDR3 bases are TGTGCCAGCAGTCCTTCAGGGTTACCTAACTATGGCTACACCTTC.